Detailed here is one TCR beta chain. Its antigen remains unidentified. One end of the junction fails to match germline, which may point to a read error. Making TCR beta cDNA involved 400 to 600 ng total RNA and a constant-region primer. Three rounds of nested multiplex PCR with slightly modified ARM-PCR produced TCR beta libraries. Running 10 cycles apiece, the first two PCR rounds relied on TRBV1-TRBV30 forward primers together with a C-beta reverse primer. MiXCR, run by TCRdb on the multiplex PCR reads, gives a single entry per CDR3 protein. The table has tens of thousands of distinct CDR3 sequences, approximately 74% seen once. The data stem from a study of tumor-infiltrating lymphocytes in primary liver carcinoma. Whole-study findings and limits: Tumors and blood were compared for top-250-clone fraction, and tumors had the significantly higher value (p = 0.039).

CDR1 is WNHNN, CDR2 SYGVQD, per germline (reference sequence). CDR3 length equals 15 residues. Investigators took RNA and DNA out together from roughly 21-30 mg of unsorted bulk tissue. Whichever tumor sample was examined, it had over 75% viable tumor cells. The source is a middle-aged man with primary liver carcinoma and hepatitis B virus infection. The chain combines TRBV10-1 with TRBJ2-7, with D perhaps matching TRBD1 or TRBD2 (5 bases each). The J call could be wrong; TRBJ2-1 is a better fit for the DNA end. Sequenced material: liver tumor tissue from sampling region 4. Documented subset: tumor region T4, right-lateral pole. CDR3 DNA sequence: TGCGCCAGTAGTGAGACCCGGGACGCCGCCTACGAGCAGTTCTTC. As protein: CASSETRDAAYEQFF.